The present T cell receptor beta chain was sequenced within a study of blood T cell repertoires in COVID-19 (dated by TCRdb to the early 2020s). Background for the entire study: Samples covering the acute and convalescent phases of COVID-19 were provided by collaborators in the United States, Italy and Spain. The prospective study material was composed of cDNA or gDNA derived from T cells, B-cell-depleted T cells, or PBMCs. Deeply sampled blood TCRbeta repertoires from subjects exposed to, actively infected with, or recovered from COVID-19 were included in the dataset. The repertoires were released in a freely available public database intended as a resource for research on the immune response to SARS-CoV-2. Samples came from the ongoing ImmuneRACE study (first 160 participants) plus 1,254 subjects from 6 global collaborators. The sample metadata nearly always contained a de-identified subject ID, COVID-19 status, age in years and sex. Where HLA class I and class II types were available, the types were taken from metadata supplied by the sample provider, not from assay-based typing. General study outcomes and caveats: The quantity of clinical and demographic metadata differed by source and by participant and was supplied without curation.

One collaborating source in Seattle enrolled patients while the patients were actively infected and followed the patients over time throughout the course of disease. Collaborating institutions collected whole blood in K2EDTA tubes following their own protocols. Collaborator samples were shipped for TCRbeta analysis as frozen whole blood, isolated PBMCs, or DNA extracted from either sample type. TCRbeta CDR3 regions were amplified from genomic DNA by means of the immunoSEQ Assay, a bias-controlled multiplex PCR. On the authors' methods: The number of nucleated cells in each sample was estimated by amplification of reference gene primers within the assay. To quantify the absolute abundance of each unique TCRbeta CDR3 rearrangement, sequence reads were collapsed and filtered. For each sample, productive Simpson clonality was calculated as the square root of Simpson's diversity index over productive rearrangements. TCRdb took over this immuneACCESS table, retaining in-frame rearrangements with V and J assigned. Such tables are incomplete; in checked studies, under half of the missing clones stem from an unresolved V gene, and the remainder is unexplained. Clone size and the V and J calls come from that table; the DNA yielded D and trimming. Recorded for this sample are more than 300,000 clones; under 90% of them occurred a single time. The ten largest clonotypes hold 1.5% to 2% of the sample.

The CDR3 sequence holds 16 residues, the cysteine and phenylalanine included. Only the CDR3 DNA stays, 48 bases, in frame from base 1. Trimmed from V: 4 bases; trimmed from J: 7 bases; junction bases lacking a gene match: 13. CDR1 and CDR2 are drawn from the germline V gene: SGHDT, YYEEEE. About this clone itself: Its antigen specificity is not known. No per-base quality is available; no much larger clone lies one base away.

The rearrangement combines TRBV5-6 with TRBJ2-1; TRBD2 aligns with 8 central bases. This clonotype was obtained from a woman in her twenties or thirties with COVID-19, enrolled during active disease. Material: peripheral blood. The CDR3 in this case is CASSRLGAGARNEQFF. The nucleotide sequence is given as TGTGCCAGCAGCCGCCTGGGAGCGGGGGCTAGGAATGAGCAGTTCTTC.